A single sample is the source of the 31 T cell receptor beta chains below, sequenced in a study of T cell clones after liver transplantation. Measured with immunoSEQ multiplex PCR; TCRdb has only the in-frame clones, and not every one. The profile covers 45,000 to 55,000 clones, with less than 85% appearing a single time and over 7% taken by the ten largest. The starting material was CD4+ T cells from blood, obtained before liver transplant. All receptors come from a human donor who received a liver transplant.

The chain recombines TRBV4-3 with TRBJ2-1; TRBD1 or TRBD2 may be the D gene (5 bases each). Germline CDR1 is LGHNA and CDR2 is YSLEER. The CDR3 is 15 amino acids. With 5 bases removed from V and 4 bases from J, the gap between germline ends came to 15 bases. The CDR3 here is CASSNIGGGYNEQFF. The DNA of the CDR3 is TGCGCCAGCAGCAACATAGGTGGGGGTTACAATGAGCAGTTCTTC.

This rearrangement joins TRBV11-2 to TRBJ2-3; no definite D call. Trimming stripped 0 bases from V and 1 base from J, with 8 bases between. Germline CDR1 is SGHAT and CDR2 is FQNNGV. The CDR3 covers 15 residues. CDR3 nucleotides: TGTGCCAGCAGCTTAGATTGGGCAGGCACAGATACGCAGTATTTT. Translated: CASSLDWAGTDTQYF.

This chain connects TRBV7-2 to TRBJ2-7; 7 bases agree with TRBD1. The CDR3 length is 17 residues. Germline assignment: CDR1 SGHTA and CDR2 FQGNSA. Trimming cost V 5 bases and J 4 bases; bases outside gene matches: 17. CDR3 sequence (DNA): TGTGCCAGCAGCGCCCTCCCGACAGGGCCGTGGACGTACGAGCAGTACTTC. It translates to CASSALPTGPWTYEQYF.

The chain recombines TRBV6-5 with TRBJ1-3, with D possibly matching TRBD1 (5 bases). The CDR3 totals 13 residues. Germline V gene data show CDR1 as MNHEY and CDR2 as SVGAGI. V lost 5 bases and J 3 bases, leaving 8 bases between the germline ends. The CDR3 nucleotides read TGTGCCAGCAGTGGGACGATTGGAAACACCATATATTTT. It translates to CASSGTIGNTIYF.

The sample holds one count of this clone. The CDR3 DNA sequence: TGCGCCAGCAGCTTGGAGAAGTCGGCCTACGAGCAGTACTTC. Its protein is CASSLEKSAYEQYF. The chain links TRBV5-1 to TRBJ2-7; D gene ambiguous. Trimming removed 0 bases at V and 2 bases at J, with 9 bases between. This CDR3 contains 14 residues. CDR1 is SGHRS and CDR2 is YFSETQ in the germline V gene.

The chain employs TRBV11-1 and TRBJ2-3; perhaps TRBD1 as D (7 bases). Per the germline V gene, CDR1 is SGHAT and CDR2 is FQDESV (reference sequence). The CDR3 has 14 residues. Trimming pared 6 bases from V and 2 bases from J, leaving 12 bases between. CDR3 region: CASSRRGLTDTQYF. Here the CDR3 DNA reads TGTGCCAGCAGTAGGAGGGGGCTCACAGATACGCAGTATTTT.

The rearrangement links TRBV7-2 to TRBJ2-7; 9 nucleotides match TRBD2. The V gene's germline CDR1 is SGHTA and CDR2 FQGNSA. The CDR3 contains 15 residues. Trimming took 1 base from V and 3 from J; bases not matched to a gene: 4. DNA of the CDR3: TGTGCCAGCAGCTTAGTGGCTAGCGGGGTCTACGAGCAGTACTTC. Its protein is CASSLVASGVYEQYF.

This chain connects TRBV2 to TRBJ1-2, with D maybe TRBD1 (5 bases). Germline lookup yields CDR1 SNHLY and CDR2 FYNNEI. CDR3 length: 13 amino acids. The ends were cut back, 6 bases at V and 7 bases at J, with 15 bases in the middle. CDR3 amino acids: CASRDGTPFGYTF. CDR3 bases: TGTGCCAGCAGGGATGGGACCCCCTTTGGCTACACCTTC.

As DNA, the CDR3 is TGTGCCAGCAGCTTCGCGCGGGACAATGAGCAGTTCTTC. Protein sequence: CASSFARDNEQFF. This chain joins TRBV7-2 and TRBJ2-1; possibly TRBD2 for D (5 bases). V dropped 3 bases and J dropped 5 bases, with 8 bases sitting between them. This CDR3 comprises 13 residues. The V gene's germline CDR1 is SGHTA and CDR2 FQGNSA.

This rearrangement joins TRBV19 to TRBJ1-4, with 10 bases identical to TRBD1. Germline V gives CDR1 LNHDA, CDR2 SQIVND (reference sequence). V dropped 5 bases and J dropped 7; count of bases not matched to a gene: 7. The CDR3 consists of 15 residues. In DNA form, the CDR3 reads TGTGCCAGTAGTGCCCGACAGGGGGCTGCTGAAAAACTGTTTTTT. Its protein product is CASSARQGAAEKLFF.

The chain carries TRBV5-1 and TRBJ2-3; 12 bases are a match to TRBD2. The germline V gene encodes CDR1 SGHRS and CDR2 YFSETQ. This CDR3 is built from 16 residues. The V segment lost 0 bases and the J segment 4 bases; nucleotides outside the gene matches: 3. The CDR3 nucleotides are TGCGCCAGCAGCTTGGTACTAGCGGGGGGAGCAGATACGCAGTATTTT. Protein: CASSLVLAGGADTQYF.

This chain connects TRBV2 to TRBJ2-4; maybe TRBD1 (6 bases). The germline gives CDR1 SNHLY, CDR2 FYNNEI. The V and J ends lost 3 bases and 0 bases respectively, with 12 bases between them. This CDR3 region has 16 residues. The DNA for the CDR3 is TGTGCCAGCAGTGAGCCTTCAGGGGTAGCCAAAAACATTCAGTACTTC. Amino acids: CASSEPSGVAKNIQYF.

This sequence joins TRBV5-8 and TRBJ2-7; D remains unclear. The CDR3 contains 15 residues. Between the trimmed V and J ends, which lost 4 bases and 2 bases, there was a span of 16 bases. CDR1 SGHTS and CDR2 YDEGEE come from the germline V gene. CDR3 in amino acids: CASSGPRRTTYEQYF. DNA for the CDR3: TGTGCCAGCAGCGGGCCCCGGCGCACAACCTACGAGCAGTACTTC. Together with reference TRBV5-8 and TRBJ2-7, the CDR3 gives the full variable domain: EAGVTQSPTHLIKTRGQQATLRCSPISGHTSVYWYQQALGLGLQFLLWYDEGEERNRGNFPPRFSGRQFPNYSSELNVNALELEDSALYLCASSGPRRTTYEQYFGPGTRLTVT.

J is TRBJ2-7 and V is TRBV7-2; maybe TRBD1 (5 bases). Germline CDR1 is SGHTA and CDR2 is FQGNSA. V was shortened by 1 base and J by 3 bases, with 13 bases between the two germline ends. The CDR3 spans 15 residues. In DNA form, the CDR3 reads TGTGCCAGCAGCTTAGTACCCAGGGATAACTACGAGCAGTACTTC. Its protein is CASSLVPRDNYEQYF.

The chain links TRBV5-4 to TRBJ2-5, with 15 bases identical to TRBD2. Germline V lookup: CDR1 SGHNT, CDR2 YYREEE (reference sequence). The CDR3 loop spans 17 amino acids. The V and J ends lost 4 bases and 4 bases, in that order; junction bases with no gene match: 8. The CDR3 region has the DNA TGTGCCAGCAGCACCGGACTAGCGGGAGGGCGGGGAGAGACCCAGTACTTC. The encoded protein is CASSTGLAGGRGETQYF.

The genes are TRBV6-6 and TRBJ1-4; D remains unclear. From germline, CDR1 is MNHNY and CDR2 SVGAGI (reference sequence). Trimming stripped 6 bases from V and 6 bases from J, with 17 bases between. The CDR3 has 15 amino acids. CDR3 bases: TGTGCCAGCAGCCACTCGGGCCGGGTGGATGAAAAACTGTTTTTT. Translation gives CASSHSGRVDEKLFF.

Here the CDR3 reads CASSLDGVAKNIQYF. The CDR3, as DNA: TGTGCCAGCAGCTTAGACGGGGTGGCCAAAAACATTCAGTACTTC. The chain carries TRBV7-8 and TRBJ2-4, with a possible D match to TRBD2 (5 bases). From germline, CDR1 is SGHVS and CDR2 FQNEAQ. Trimming shortened V by 1 base and J by 1 base, and 8 bases separated the two germline ends. The CDR3 runs to 15 residues. The full variable domain, completed using reference TRBV7-8 and TRBJ2-4, is GAGVSQSPRYKVAKRGQDVALRCDPISGHVSLFWYQQALGQGPEFLTYFQNEAQLDKSGLPSDRFFAERPEGSVSTLKIQRTQQEDSAVYLCASSLDGVAKNIQYFGAGTRLSVL.

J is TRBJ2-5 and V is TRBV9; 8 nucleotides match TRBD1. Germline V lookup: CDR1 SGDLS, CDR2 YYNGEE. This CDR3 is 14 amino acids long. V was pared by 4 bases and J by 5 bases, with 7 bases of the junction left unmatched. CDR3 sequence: CASSQTGGKETQYF. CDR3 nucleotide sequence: TGTGCCAGCAGCCAAACAGGGGGGAAGGAGACCCAGTACTTC.

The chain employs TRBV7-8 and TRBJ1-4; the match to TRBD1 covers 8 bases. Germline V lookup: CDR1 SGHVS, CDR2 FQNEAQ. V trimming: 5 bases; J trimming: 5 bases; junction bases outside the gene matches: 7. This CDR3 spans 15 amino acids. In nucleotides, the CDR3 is TGTGCCAGCAGCGAGGACAGGGTGGGGAATGAAAAACTGTTTTTT. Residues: CASSEDRVGNEKLFF.

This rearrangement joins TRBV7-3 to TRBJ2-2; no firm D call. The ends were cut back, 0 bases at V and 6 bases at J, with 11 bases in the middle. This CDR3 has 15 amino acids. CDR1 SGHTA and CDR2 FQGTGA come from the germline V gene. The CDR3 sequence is CASSLTGRWSGELFF. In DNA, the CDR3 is TGTGCCAGCAGCTTAACTGGAAGGTGGTCCGGGGAGCTGTTTTTT.

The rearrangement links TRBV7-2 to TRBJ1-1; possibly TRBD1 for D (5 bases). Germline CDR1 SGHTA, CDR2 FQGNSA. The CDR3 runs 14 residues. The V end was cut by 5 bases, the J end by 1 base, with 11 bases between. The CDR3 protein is CASSGTAGNTEAFF. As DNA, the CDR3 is TGTGCCAGCAGCGGGACGGCCGGGAACACTGAAGCTTTCTTT.

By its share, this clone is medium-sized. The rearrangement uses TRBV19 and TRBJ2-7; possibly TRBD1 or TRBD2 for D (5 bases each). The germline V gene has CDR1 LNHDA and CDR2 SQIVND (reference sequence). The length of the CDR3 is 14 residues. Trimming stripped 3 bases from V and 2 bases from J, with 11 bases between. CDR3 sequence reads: CASSIRGRPYEQYF. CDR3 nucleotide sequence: TGTGCCAGTAGTATTCGGGGCAGACCCTACGAGCAGTACTTC.

CDR3 bases: TGTGCCAGTAGTATAGATCGGACAGGGATGCTGAACGGGGAGCTGTTTTTT. Translation gives CASSIDRTGMLNGELFF. V gene TRBV19 combines with J gene TRBJ2-2; 8 bases map to TRBD1. The CDR3 extends over 17 amino acids. The V segment lost 0 bases and the J segment 7 bases; nucleotides outside the gene matches: 10. CDR1 and CDR2 (germline): LNHDA, SQIVND (reference sequence).

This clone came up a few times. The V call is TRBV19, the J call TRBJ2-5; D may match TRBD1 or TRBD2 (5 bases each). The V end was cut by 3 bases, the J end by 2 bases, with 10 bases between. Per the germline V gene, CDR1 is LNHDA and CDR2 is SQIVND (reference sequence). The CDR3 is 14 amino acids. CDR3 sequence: CASSIGTGQETQYF. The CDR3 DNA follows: TGTGCCAGTAGTATCGGGACGGGACAAGAGACCCAGTACTTC. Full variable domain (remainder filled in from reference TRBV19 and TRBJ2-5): DGGITQSPKYLFRKEGQNVTLSCEQNLNHDAMYWYRQDPGQGLRLIYYSQIVNDFQKGDIAEGYSVSREKKESFPLTVTSAQKNPTAFYLCASSIGTGQETQYFGPGTRLLVL.

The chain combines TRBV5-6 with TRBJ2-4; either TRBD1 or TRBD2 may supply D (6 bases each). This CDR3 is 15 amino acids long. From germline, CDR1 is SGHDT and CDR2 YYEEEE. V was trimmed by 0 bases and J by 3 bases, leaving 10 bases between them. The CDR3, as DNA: TGTGCCAGCAGCTTGGCCGGGGGCGGCAAAAACATTCAGTACTTC. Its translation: CASSLAGGGKNIQYF.

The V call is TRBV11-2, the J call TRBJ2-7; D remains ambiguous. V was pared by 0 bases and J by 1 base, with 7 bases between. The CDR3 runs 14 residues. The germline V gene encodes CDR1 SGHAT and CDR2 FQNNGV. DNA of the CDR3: TGTGCCAGCAGCTTAGATCCGGCTTCCTACGAGCAGTACTTC. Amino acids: CASSLDPASYEQYF.

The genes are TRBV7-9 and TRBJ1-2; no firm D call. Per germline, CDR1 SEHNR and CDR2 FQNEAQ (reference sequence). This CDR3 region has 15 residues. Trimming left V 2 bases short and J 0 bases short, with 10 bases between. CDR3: CASSLRPETNYGYTF. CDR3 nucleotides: TGTGCCAGCAGCTTAAGGCCGGAGACTAACTATGGCTACACCTTC. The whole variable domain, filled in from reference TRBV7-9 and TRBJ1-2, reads DTGVSQNPRHKITKRGQNVTFRCDPISEHNRLYWYRQTLGQGPEFLTYFQNEAQLEKSRLLSDRFSAERPKGSFSTLEIQRTEQGDSAMYLCASSLRPETNYGYTFGSGTRLTVV.

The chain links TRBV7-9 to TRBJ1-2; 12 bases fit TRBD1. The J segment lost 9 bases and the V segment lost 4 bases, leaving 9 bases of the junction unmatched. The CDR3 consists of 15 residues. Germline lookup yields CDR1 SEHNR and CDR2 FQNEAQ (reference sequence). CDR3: CASSYPGQGASRYTF. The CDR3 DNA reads TGTGCCAGCAGCTACCCGGGACAGGGGGCCTCTCGCTACACCTTC. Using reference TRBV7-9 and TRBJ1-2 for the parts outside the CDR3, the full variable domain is DTGVSQNPRHKITKRGQNVTFRCDPISEHNRLYWYRQTLGQGPEFLTYFQNEAQLEKSRLLSDRFSAERPKGSFSTLEIQRTEQGDSAMYLCASSYPGQGASRYTFGSGTRLTVV.

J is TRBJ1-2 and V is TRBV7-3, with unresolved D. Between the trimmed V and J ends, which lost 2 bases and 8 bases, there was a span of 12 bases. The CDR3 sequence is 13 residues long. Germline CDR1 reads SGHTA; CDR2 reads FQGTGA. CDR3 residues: CASSLDEGWGYTF. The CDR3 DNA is TGTGCCAGCAGCTTAGATGAAGGTTGGGGCTACACCTTC.

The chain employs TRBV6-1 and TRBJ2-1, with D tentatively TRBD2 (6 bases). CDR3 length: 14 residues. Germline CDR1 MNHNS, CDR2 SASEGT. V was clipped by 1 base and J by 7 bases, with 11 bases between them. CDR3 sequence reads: CASSEEALANEQFF. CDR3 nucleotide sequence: TGTGCCAGCAGTGAAGAAGCTCTAGCGAATGAGCAGTTCTTC.

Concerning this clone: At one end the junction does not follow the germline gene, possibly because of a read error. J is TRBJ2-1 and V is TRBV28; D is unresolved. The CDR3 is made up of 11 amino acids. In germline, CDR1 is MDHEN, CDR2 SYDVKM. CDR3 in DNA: TGTGCCAGCAGTTTCCCGAATGGGCAGTTCTTC. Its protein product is CASSFPNGQFF.